This T cell receptor (beta chain) was captured by sequencing in a study of blood T cell repertoires in COVID-19. The wider study: Acute and convalescent COVID-19 samples came from the United States, Italy and Spain. T cells, B-cell-depleted T cells, or PBMCs supplied cDNA or gDNA.

Per the germline V gene, CDR1 is SEHNR and CDR2 is FQNEAQ (reference sequence). V was clipped by 0 bases and J by 1 base; unmatched bases: 6. The CDR3 extends over 18 amino acids. Seattle researchers signed up patients amid active infection and tracked them longitudinally. Original processing notes: Nucleated cell counts were estimated from reference gene primer amplification. Sequencing used immunoSEQ multiplex PCR; TCRdb keeps in-frame clones, though not all of them. That table is the source of V, J and clone size, and D and trimming were worked out from the DNA. The table lists some 350,000 clones, roughly 90% of them singletons.

This sequence joins TRBV7-9 and TRBJ2-2; 9 nucleotides match TRBD1. This clonotype was sampled from a woman in her 30s with COVID-19, enrolled during active disease. Sequenced material: peripheral blood. The CDR3: CASSLAGNRGLNTGELFF. The DNA of the CDR3 is TGTGCCAGCAGCTTAGCGGGGAACAGGGGGCTGAACACCGGGGAGCTGTTTTTT.